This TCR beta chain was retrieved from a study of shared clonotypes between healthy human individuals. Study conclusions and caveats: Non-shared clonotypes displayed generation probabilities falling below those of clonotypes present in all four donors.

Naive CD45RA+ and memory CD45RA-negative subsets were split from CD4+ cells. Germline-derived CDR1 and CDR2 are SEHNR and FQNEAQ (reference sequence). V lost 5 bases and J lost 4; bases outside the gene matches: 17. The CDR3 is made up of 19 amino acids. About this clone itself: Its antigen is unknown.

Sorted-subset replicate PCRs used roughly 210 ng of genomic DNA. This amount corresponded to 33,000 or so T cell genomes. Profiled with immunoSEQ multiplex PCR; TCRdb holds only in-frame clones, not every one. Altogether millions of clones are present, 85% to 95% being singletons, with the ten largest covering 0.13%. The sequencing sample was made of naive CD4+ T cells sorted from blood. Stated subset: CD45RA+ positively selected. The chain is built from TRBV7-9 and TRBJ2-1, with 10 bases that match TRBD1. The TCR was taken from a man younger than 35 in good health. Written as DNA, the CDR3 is TGTGCCAGCAGCCCGAGCGGGGGAACCGGGACAGGGGTTTACAATGAGCAGTTCTTC. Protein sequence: CASSPSGGTGTGVYNEQFF.